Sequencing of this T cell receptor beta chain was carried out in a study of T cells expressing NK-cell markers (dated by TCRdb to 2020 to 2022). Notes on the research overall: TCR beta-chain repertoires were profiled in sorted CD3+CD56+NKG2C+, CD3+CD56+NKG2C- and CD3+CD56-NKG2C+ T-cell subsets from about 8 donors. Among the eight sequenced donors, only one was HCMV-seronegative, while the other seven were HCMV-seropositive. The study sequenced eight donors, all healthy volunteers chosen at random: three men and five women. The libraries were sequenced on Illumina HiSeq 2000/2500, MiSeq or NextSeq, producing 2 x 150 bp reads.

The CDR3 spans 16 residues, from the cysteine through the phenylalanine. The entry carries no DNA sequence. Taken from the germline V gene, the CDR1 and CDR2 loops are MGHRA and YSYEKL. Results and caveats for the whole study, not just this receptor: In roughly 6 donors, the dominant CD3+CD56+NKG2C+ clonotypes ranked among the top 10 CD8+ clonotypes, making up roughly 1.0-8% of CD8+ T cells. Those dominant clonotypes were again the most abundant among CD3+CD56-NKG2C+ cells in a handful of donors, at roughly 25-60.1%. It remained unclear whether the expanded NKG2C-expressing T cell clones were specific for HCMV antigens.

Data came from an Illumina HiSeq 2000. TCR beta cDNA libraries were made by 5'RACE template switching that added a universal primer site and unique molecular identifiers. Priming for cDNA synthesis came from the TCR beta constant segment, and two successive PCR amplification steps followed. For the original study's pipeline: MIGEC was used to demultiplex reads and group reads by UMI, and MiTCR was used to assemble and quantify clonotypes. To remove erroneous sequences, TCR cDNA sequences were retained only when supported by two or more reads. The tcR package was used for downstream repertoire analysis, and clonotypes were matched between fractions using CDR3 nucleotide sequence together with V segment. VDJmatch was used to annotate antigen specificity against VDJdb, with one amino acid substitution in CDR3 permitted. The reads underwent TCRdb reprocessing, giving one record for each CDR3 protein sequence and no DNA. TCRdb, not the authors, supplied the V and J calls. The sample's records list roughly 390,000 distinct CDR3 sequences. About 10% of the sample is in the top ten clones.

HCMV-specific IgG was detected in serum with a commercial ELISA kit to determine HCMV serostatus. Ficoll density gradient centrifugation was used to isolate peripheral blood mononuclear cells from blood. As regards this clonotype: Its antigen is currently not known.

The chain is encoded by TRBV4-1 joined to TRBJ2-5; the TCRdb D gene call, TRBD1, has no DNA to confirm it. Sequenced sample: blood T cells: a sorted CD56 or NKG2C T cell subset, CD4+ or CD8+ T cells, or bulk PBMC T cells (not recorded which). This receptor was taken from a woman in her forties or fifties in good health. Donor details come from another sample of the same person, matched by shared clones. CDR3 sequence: CASSQNTGTGEETQYF.